This record covers a single T cell receptor beta chain. The entry originates in a study of T cell changes during pregnancy in multiple sclerosis. The V and J ends lost 0 bases and 2 bases respectively, with 10 bases between them. The germline V gene has CDR1 LGHNA and CDR2 YNFKEQ. The CDR3 is 15 residues long. TCRdb's table, derived via immunoSEQ multiplex PCR, lists solely in-frame clones and lacks some. The table shows around 24,000 clones, with around nine tenths occurring only once. The receptor comes from a female donor in good health, enrolled as a control in a pregnancy study. The gene calls are TRBV4-2 and TRBJ1-2; no reliable D call. Sequencing used CD4+ T cells from peripheral blood mononuclear cells, obtained in the second trimester of pregnancy. The CDR3 loop reads CASSQEGLLNYGYTF. The CDR3 DNA reads as TGTGCCAGCAGCCAAGAGGGCCTCCTGAACTATGGCTACACCTTC.